This T cell receptor (beta chain) was identified in a study of blood T cell repertoires in COVID-19. Study-level background: Sources were T cells, B-cell-depleted T cells, or PBMCs; the material itself was cDNA or gDNA.

Under the authors' procedure: Using reference gene primer amplification, nucleated cell counts were estimated. The repertoire was sequenced with immunoSEQ multiplex PCR; TCRdb's copy has only in-frame clones and lacks some. From that table come the V and J calls and clone size; the DNA was used to work out D and trimming. The repertoire includes about 210,000 clones, more than 70% of them detected once, and 2.5% to 3.5% sits in the top ten. Sequencing was carried out using peripheral blood. This TCR derives from a man aged 45 to 65 with active or convalescent COVID-19.

The CDR3 DNA is TGTGCCAGCAGTGAAGGATCCGCGGTCCCTAATGAAAAACTGTTTTTT. Translated, it gives CASSEGSAVPNEKLFF. V and J are TRBV6-1 and TRBJ1-4; no reliable D call. V was trimmed by 1 base and J by 3 bases, leaving 12 bases between them. The CDR3 runs 16 residues. In germline, CDR1 is MNHNS, CDR2 SASEGT.